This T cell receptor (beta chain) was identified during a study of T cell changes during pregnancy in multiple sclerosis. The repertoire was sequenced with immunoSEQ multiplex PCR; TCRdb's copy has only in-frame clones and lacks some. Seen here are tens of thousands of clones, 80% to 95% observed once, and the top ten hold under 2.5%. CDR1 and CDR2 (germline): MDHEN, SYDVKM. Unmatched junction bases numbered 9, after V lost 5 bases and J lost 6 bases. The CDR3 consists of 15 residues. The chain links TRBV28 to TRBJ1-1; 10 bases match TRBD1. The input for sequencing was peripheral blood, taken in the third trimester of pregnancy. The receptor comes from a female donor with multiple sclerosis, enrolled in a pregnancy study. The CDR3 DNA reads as TGTGCCAGCAGTCCCACGACAGGGGGCATCGCTGAAGCTTTCTTT. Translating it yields CASSPTTGGIAEAFF. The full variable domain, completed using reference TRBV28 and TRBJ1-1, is DVKVTQSSRYLVKRTGEKVFLECVQDMDHENMFWYRQDPGLGLRLIYFSYDVKMKEKGDIPEGYSVSREKKERFSLILESASTNQTSMYLCASSPTTGGIAEAFFGQGTRLTVV.